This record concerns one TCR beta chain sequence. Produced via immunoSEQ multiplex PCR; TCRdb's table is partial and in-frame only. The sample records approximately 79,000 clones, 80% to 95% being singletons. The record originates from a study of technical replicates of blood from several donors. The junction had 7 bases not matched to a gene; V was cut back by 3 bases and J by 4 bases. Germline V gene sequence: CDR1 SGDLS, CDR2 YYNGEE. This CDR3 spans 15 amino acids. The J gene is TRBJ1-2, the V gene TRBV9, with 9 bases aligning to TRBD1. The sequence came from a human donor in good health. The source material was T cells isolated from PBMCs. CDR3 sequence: CASSEPGTGIYGYTF. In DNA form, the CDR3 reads TGTGCCAGCAGCGAACCCGGGACAGGGATCTATGGCTACACCTTC.